This T cell receptor beta chain came from a study of response to subunit inactivated influenza vaccine. Regarding the study as a whole: It was the authors' suggestion that each seasonal influenza vaccination recruits few new T cells.

The CDR3 has 14 amino acids. From germline, CDR1 is SNHLY and CDR2 FYNNEI. Trimming cost V 6 bases and J 2 bases, with 14 bases left between them. TCRdb processed the RT-PCR reads anew with MiXCR; each CDR3 protein has one entry. The table shows about 580,000 distinct CDR3 sequences, with about 15% occurring only once. This clonotype was seen more than once but under ten times. Its cognate antigen is unknown. This chain joins TRBV2 and TRBJ2-7; the D call may be TRBD1 or TRBD2 (5 bases each). The TCR comes from a man aged 45 to 65 who received an inactivated influenza vaccine. Specimen: PBMCs from blood, collected about 12 days after vaccination. CDR3 DNA sequence: TGTGCCAGCAGGCAGGTTGGGGGAGCCTACGAGCAGTACTTC. Its protein product is CASRQVGGAYEQYF.